The rows below give T cell receptor beta chains drawn from one sample of a study of T cells after posttransplantation cyclophosphamide. TCRdb's copy holds only in-frame clones and misses some; the assay was immunoSEQ multiplex PCR. The sample lists 30,000 to 40,000 clones, 70% to 90% occurring once. What was sequenced was PBMCs. Source of these receptors: a woman aged 40 to 50 with a blood cancer, CMV-positive, and with a related stem cell donor. Each CDR3 is given with its conserved first and last residue.

J	V	length	CDR3
TRBJ1-6	TRBV4-2	14	CASSRGDSDSPLHF
TRBJ2-7	TRBV9	15	CASSVVDSSPYEQYF
TRBJ1-3	TRBV13	18	CASSSLDRFSDSGNTIYF
TRBJ1-1	TRBV19	14	CASSIGGAGTEAFF
TRBJ2-5	TRBV27	16	CASSPSLAGMGETQYF
TRBJ2-2	TRBV7-9	14	CASSFDRGSGELFF
TRBJ1-2	TRBV5-1	15	CASSSDGRGLGGYTF
TRBJ2-5	TRBV4-2	15	CASSQAVAGGETQYF
TRBJ1-1	TRBV6-6	13	CASCTAGNTEAFF
TRBJ2-7	TRBV7-3	15	CASSWEAGAPYEQYF
TRBJ1-4	TRBV7-2	15	CASSFSGATNEKLFF
TRBJ1-5	TRBV19	16	CASSILQGAGNQPQHF
TRBJ2-3	TRBV6-1	16	CASSATSGGASDTQYF
TRBJ1-4	TRBV4-3	13	CASSQGAVEKLFF
TRBJ1-3	TRBV28	13	CASEGVPGNTIYF
TRBJ2-7	TRBV7-8	14	CASSQGRGGGEQYF
-	TRBV7-2	15	CASSLFGADSYEQYF
TRBJ1-5	TRBV21-1	17	CASSNPTESNSNQPQHF
TRBJ2-5	TRBV7-3	13	CASSFDRSETQYF
TRBJ2-5	TRBV7-9	18	CASSLNPGASGVRETQYF
TRBJ2-7	TRBV10-3	14	CAISESKSPGEQYF
TRBJ2-3	TRBV2	14	CASSEVGGTDTQYF
TRBJ2-7	TRBV10-3	15	CAISASDREMGEQYF
TRBJ1-1	TRBV10-3	14	CAISSQGLGTEAFF
TRBJ2-1	TRBV27	15	CASSYRAGGAVEQFF
TRBJ1-3	TRBV7-6	16	CASSLGGRGLGNTIYF
TRBJ1-2	TRBV7-2	14	CASSLGDRAYGYTF
TRBJ1-4	TRBV6-5	14	CASSYRGGIEKLFF
TRBJ2-3	TRBV7-3	13	CASSFQGVDTQYF
TRBJ1-2	TRBV2	14	CASREDRDIYGYTF
TRBJ1-6	TRBV21-1	17	CASSKEWEDRRHSPLHF
TRBJ2-7	TRBV5-1	15	CASSADGTGLYEQYF
TRBJ1-1	TRBV5-6	16	CASSLAGDRRNTEAFF
TRBJ2-1	TRBV12-5	16	CASGLVFGQFANEQFF
TRBJ2-2	TRBV7-2	18	CASSLVAWGGRAAGELFF
TRBJ2-7	TRBV10-3	14	CAISAGGLSYEQYF
TRBJ2-3	TRBV7-2	16	CASSLAGDTHTDTQYF
TRBJ2-1	TRBV18	14	CASSTNSGFDEQFF
TRBJ2-5	TRBV11-2	15	CASRRTGLWDETQYF
TRBJ2-7	TRBV12-5	16	CASGRGAGESSYEQYF
TRBJ2-7	TRBV29-1	12	CSVDGDSYEQYF
TRBJ2-7	TRBV5-8	13	CASSFRGLYEQYF
TRBJ2-7	TRBV4-1	15	CASSQDLAAFVEQYF
TRBJ2-2	TRBV13	15	CASSLGLAYTGELFF
TRBJ1-1	TRBV19	13	CASISDINTEAFF
TRBJ1-1	TRBV29-1	11	CSVEDPPQSFF